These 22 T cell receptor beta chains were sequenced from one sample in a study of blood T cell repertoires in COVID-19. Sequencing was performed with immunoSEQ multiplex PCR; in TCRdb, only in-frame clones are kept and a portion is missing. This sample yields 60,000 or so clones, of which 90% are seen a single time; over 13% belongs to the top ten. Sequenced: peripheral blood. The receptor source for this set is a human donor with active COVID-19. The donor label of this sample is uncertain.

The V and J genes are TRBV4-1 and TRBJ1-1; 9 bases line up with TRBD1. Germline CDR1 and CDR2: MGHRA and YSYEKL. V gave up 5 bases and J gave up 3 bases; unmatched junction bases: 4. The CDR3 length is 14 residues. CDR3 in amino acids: CASSEDRGDTEAFF. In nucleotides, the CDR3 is TGCGCCAGCAGCGAGGACAGGGGAGACACTGAAGCTTTCTTT.

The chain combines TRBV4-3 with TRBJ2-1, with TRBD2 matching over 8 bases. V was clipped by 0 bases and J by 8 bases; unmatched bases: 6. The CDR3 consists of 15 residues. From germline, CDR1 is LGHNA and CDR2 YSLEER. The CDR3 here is CASSQELAGRYEQFF. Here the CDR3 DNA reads TGCGCCAGCAGCCAAGAATTAGCGGGGAGATATGAGCAGTTCTTC.

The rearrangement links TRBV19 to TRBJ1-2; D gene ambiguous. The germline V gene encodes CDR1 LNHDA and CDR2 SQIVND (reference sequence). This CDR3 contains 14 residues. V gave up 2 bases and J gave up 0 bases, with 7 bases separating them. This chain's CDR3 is CASSITGTNYGYTF. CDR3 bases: TGTGCCAGTAGTATAACCGGGACTAACTATGGCTACACCTTC.

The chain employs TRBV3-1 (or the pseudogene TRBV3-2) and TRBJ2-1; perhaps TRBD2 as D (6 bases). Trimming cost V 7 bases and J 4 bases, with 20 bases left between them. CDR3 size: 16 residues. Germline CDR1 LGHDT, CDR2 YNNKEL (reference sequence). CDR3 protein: CASTPFGSGPYNEQFF. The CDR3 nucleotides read TGTGCCAGCACCCCTTTTGGTAGCGGCCCATACAATGAGCAGTTCTTC.

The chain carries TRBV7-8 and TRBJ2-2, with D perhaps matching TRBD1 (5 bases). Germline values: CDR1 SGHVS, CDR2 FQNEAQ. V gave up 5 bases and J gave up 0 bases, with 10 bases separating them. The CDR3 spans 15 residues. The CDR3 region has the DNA TGTGCCAGCAGCCCCCCCAGGGCGAACACCGGGGAGCTGTTTTTT. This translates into CASSPPRANTGELFF. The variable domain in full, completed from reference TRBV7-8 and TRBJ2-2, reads GAGVSQSPRYKVAKRGQDVALRCDPISGHVSLFWYQQALGQGPEFLTYFQNEAQLDKSGLPSDRFFAERPEGSVSTLKIQRTQQEDSAVYLCASSPPRANTGELFFGEGSRLTVL.

The CDR3 region is CASSPHLAGGGEQYF. CDR3 nucleotide sequence: TGTGCCAGCAGCCCGCACCTAGCGGGAGGGGGCGAGCAGTACTTC. The J gene is TRBJ2-7, the V gene TRBV3-1 (or the pseudogene TRBV3-2); 12 nucleotides match TRBD2. The V segment lost 4 bases and the J segment 6 bases; nucleotides outside the gene matches: 7. This CDR3 comprises 15 residues. Germline assignment: CDR1 LGHDT and CDR2 YNNKEL (reference sequence).

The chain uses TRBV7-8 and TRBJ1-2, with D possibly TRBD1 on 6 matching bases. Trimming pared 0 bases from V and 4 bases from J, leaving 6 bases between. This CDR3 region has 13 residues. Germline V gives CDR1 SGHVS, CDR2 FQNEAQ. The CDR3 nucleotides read TGTGCCAGCAGCTTAGCAGGGGGCTATGGCTACACCTTC. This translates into CASSLAGGYGYTF.

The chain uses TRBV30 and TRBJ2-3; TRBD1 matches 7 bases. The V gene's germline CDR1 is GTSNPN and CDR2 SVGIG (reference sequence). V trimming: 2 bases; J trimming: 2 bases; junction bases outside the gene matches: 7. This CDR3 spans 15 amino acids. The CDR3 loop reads CAWSRQGISTDTQYF. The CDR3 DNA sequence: TGTGCCTGGAGTCGACAGGGAATTTCCACAGATACGCAGTATTTT.

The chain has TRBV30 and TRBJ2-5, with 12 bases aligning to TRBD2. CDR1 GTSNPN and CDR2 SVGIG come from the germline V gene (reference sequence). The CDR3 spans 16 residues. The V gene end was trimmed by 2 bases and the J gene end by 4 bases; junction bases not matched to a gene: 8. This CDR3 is CAWSSSGRASVETQYF. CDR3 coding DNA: TGTGCCTGGAGTTCTAGCGGGAGGGCCAGTGTAGAGACCCAGTACTTC. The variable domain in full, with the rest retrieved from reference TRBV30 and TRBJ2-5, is SQTIHQWPATLVQPVGSPLSLECTVEGTSNPNLYWYRQAAGRGLQLLFYSVGIGQISSEVPQNLSASRPQDRQFILSSKKLLLSDSGFYLCAWSSSGRASVETQYFGPGTRLLVL.

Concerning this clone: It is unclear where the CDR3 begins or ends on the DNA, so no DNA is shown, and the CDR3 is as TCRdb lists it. The CDR3 loop reads CSAVPAVDPPLYYF. The rearrangement joins TRBV29-1 to TRBJ2-5; the DNA was not compared with TRBD2, the D call given in the table. Termini included, the CDR3 measures 14 amino acids. Germline V lookup: CDR1 SQVTM, CDR2 ANQGSEA.

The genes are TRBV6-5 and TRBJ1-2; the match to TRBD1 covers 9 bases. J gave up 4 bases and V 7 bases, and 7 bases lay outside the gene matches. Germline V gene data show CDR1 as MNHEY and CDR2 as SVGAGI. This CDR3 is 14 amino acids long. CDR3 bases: TGTGCCAGCATTTGGGACAGGGCAGGCTATGGCTACACCTTC. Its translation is CASIWDRAGYGYTF.

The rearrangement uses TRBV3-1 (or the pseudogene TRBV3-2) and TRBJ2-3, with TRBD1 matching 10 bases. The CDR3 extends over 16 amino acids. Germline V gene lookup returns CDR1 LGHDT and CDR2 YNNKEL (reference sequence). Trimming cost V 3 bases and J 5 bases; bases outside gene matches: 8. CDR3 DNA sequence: TGTGCCAGCAGCCACCGGGGACGGACAGGGGGAGATACGCAGTATTTT. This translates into CASSHRGRTGGDTQYF.

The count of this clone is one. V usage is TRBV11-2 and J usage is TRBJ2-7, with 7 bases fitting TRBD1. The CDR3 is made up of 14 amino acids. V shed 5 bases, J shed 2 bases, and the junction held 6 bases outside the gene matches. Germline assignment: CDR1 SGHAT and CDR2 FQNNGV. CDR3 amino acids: CASSLGQAAYEQYF. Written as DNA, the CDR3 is TGTGCCAGCAGCCTCGGACAGGCTGCCTACGAGCAGTACTTC.

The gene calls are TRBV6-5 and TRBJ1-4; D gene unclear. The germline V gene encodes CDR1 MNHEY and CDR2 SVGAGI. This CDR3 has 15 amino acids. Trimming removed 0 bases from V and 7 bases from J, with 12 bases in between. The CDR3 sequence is CASSYSEQTAEKLFF. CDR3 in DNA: TGTGCCAGCAGTTACTCGGAACAGACGGCTGAAAAACTGTTTTTT.

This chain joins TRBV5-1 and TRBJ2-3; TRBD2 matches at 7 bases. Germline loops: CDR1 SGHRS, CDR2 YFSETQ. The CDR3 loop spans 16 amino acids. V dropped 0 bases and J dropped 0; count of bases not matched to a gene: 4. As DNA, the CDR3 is TGCGCCAGCAGCTTGGACCCTAGCGGTAGCACAGATACGCAGTATTTT. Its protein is CASSLDPSGSTDTQYF.

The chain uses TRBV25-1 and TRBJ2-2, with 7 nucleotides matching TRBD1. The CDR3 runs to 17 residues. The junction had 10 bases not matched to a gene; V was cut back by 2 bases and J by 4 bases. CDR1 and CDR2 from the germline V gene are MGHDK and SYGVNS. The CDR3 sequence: CASSEGAEGAFTGELFF. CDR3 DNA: TGTGCCAGCAGTGAAGGGGCAGAGGGGGCGTTCACCGGGGAGCTGTTTTTT.

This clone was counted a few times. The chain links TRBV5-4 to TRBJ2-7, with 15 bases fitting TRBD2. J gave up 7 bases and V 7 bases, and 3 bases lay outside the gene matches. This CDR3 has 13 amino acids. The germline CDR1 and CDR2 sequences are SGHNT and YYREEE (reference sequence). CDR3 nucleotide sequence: TGTGCCAGCGGGACTAGCGGGAGGCCGGAGCAGTACTTC. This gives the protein CASGTSGRPEQYF.

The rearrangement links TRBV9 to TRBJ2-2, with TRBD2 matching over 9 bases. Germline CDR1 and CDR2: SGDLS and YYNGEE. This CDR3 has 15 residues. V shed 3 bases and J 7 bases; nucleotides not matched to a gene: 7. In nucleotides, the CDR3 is TGTGCCAGCAGCGCTCTAGCGGGGTCTAACGGGGAGCTGTTTTTT. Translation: CASSALAGSNGELFF.

The CDR3 coding sequence is TGTGCCAGCAGTAACGCCGGGACAGGGAAGGGCATTCAGTACTTC. Amino acids: CASSNAGTGKGIQYF. The rearrangement links TRBV2 to TRBJ2-4; 9 bases are a match to TRBD1. Germline lookup yields CDR1 SNHLY and CDR2 FYNNEI. The V and J ends lost 5 bases and 9 bases, in that order; junction bases with no gene match: 11. The CDR3 consists of 15 residues.

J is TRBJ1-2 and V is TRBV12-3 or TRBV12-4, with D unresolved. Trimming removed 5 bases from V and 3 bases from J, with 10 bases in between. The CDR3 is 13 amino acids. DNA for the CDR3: TGTGCCAGCAGTCCAACAGAGTACTATGGCTACACCTTC. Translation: CASSPTEYYGYTF.

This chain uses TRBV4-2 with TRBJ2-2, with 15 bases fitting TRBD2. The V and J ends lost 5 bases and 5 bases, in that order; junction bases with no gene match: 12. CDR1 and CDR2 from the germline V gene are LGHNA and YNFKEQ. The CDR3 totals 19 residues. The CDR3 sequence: CASSTMKGLAGGGTGELFF. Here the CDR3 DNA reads TGTGCCAGCAGCACCATGAAGGGACTAGCGGGGGGAGGAACCGGGGAGCTGTTTTTT.

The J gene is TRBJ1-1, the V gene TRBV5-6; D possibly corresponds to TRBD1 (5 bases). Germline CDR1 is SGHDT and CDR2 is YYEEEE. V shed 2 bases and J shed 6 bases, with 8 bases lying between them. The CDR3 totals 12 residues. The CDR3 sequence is CASSFGGAEAFF. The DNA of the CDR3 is TGTGCCAGCAGCTTTGGGGGGGCTGAAGCTTTCTTT. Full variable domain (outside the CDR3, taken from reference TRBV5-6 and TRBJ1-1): DAGVTQSPTHLIKTRGQQVTLRCSPKSGHDTVSWYQQALGQGPQFIFQYYEEEERQRGNFPDRFSGHQFPNYSSELNVNALLLGDSALYLCASSFGGAEAFFGQGTRLTVV.